These T cell receptor beta chains were read from a single sample in a study of human T cells and chemical hapten exposure. TCRdb ran MiXCR on the RACE reads and lists one entry per CDR3 protein. The table includes 75,000 to 90,000 distinct CDR3 sequences, 10% to 15% detected once. Sequencing used whole blood, obtained in connection with sensitization to the hapten diphenylcyclopropenone (DPC). Receptors were obtained from a woman in her sixties or seventies with alopecia areata. Some clones in this sample may be carry-over from other donors' samples. Both conserved end residues are part of each CDR3. The D gene is left open where the match is weak. Expanded clones are given a class, and other clones once, few, many or no size at all.

length	D	size	V	J	CDR3	DNA
16	TRBD1	-	TRBV9	TRBJ2-3	CASSDYTGGAPDTQYF	TGTGCCAGCAGCGACTACACAGGGGGCGCCCCTGATACGCAGTATTTT
16	TRBD2	few	TRBV6-2/TRBV6-3	TRBJ2-1	CASNIAGGALKNEQFF	TGTGCCAGCAATATAGCGGGGGGCGCCCTCAAAAATGAGCAGTTCTTC
16	-	once	TRBV4-1	TRBJ1-5	CASSQQPTGNNQPQHF	TGCGCCAGCAGCCAACAACCTACAGGGAACAATCAGCCCCAGCATTTT
13	-	few	TRBV4-1	TRBJ1-2	CASSQDSWFGYTF	TGCGCCAGCAGCCAAGATTCGTGGTTTGGCTACACCTTC
14	TRBD2	few	TRBV2	TRBJ2-3	CASTIMGTMDTQYF	TGTGCCAGCACCATAATGGGGACTATGGATACGCAGTATTTT
17	-	many	TRBV2	TRBJ1-4	CASSEALRGTGNEKLFF	TGTGCCAGCAGTGAAGCGCTTCGAGGGACTGGAAATGAAAAACTGTTTTTT
11	TRBD1	many	TRBV29-1	TRBJ1-1	CSVPQGTEAFF	TGCAGCGTTCCACAGGGGACTGAAGCTTTCTTT
15	-	many	TRBV7-8	TRBJ2-1	CASSSWTSSYNEQFF	TGTGCCAGCAGCTCCTGGACGAGCTCCTACAATGAGCAGTTCTTC
12	-	many	TRBV5-5	TRBJ1-1	CASSGQFAEAFF	TGTGCCAGCAGCGGACAGTTCGCTGAAGCTTTCTTT
14	TRBD1	many	TRBV20-1	TRBJ1-2	CSASAGQANYGYTF	TGCAGTGCTAGTGCAGGACAGGCTAACTATGGCTACACCTTC
17	-	few	TRBV2	TRBJ2-2	CASSLTWTALNTGELFF	TGTGCCAGCAGTCTTACCTGGACGGCATTGAACACCGGGGAGCTGTTTTTT
12	TRBD1	many	TRBV29-1	TRBJ2-5	CSVLTGGETQYF	TGCAGCGTCCTGACAGGGGGAGAGACCCAGTACTTC
13	-	-	TRBV20-1	TRBJ1-1	CSASRQGSNKAFF	TGCAGTGCTAGTCGGCAGGGTAGTAATAAAGCTTTCTTT
13	-	few	TRBV7-2	TRBJ2-7	CASSRDREDEQYF	TGTGCCAGCAGTCGAGACAGGGAGGACGAGCAGTACTTC
12	-	many	TRBV2	TRBJ1-6	CASLDLGAPLHF	TGTGCCAGCTTAGATCTCGGGGCGCCCCTCCACTTT
14	-	-	TRBV5-5	TRBJ1-6	CASRIWDRNSPLHF	TGTGCCAGCAGGATATGGGACCGCAATTCACCCCTCCACTTT